This T cell receptor (beta chain) was sequenced during a study of OX40 agonist ivuxolimab in advanced cancers. In the study overall: Previous treatment with anti-PD-1, anti-PD-L1 or anti-CTLA-4 therapy was allowed; 40% had received some. Three individuals attained partial responses, comprising one hepatocellular carcinoma case and two cutaneous melanoma cases.

Patients who had autoimmune disease history or got systemic immunosuppression were left out. The ends were cut back, 4 bases at V and 9 bases at J, with 12 bases in the middle. The CDR3 covers 13 residues. The germline gives CDR1 SGHAT, CDR2 FQDESV (reference sequence). TCRdb keeps only in-frame clones here, not all; method: immunoSEQ multiplex PCR. The data contain about 37,000 clones, 70% to 85% of them seen just once; the ten biggest clones take up 22%. The V call is TRBV11-1, the J call TRBJ2-2, with a possible D match to TRBD2 (6 bases). The sequenced sample was CD4+ or CD8+ T cells sorted from blood, obtained in a trial of the OX40 agonist ivuxolimab. The source is an adult with an advanced solid tumor such as melanoma, head and neck, liver or kidney cancer. CDR3 sequence: CASSSGLDRELFF. The CDR3 DNA reads as TGTGCCAGCAGCTCGGGACTCGATAGGGAGCTGTTTTTT.